This TCR beta chain stems from a study of blood T cell repertoires in COVID-19. TCRdb keeps only in-frame clones here, not all; method: immunoSEQ multiplex PCR. The data contain fewer than 400,000 clones, roughly 90% of them seen just once; the ten biggest clones take up approximately 17%. The CDR3 is 16 amino acids. CDR1 SGHDT and CDR2 YYEEEE come from the germline V gene. Trimming removed 2 bases from V and 4 bases from J, with 17 bases in between. This TCR derives from a woman aged 30 to 39 who had recovered from COVID-19. The sample consisted of PBMCs or T cells enriched from blood (not recorded which). The chain has TRBV5-6 and TRBJ2-3; D possibly corresponds to TRBD1 (5 bases). The CDR3 sequence is CASSFGGQGEADTQYF. The CDR3 DNA reads TGTGCCAGCAGCTTTGGCGGACAAGGAGAGGCAGATACGCAGTATTTT.